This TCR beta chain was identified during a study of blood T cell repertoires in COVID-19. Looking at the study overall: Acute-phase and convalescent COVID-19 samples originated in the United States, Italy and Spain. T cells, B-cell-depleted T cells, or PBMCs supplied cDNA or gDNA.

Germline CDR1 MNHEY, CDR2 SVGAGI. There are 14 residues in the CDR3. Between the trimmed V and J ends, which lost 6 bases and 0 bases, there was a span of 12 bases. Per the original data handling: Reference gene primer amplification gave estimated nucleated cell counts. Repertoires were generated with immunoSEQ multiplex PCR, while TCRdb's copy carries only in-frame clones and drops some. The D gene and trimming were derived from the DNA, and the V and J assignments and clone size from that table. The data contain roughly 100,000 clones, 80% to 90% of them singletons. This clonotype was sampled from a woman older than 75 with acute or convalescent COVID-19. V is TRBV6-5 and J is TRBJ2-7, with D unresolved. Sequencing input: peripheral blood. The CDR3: CASRAGSNSYEQYF. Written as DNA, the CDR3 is TGTGCCAGCAGGGCCGGGTCGAACTCCTACGAGCAGTACTTC.